Listed below are T cell receptor beta chains from one sample, sequenced in a study of T cells after yellow fever vaccination. TCRdb independently ran MiXCR on the 5' RACE reads; one entry per CDR3 protein. Of a few hundred thousand distinct CDR3 sequences in the sample, more than 8.5% were seen once. Specimen: PBMCs, collected on the day of the first yellow fever vaccination. The receptor source for this set is a man in his late teens or twenties who received the YFV17D yellow fever vaccine. Each CDR3 is given with its conserved first and last residue. A D gene is named only where the DNA matches it firmly. Rows may omit the clone size; those that give it use once, few, many or a size class.

clone size | J gene | V gene | D gene | CDR3 protein | CDR3 DNA
few | TRBJ2-7 | TRBV18 | TRBD2 | CASSLLADPAYEQYF | TGTGCCAGCTCCCTACTAGCGGACCCTGCCTACGAGCAGTACTTC
- | TRBJ2-1 | TRBV5-1 | TRBD1 | CASSGDRGYNEQFF | TGCGCCAGCAGCGGGGACAGGGGTTACAATGAGCAGTTCTTC
- | TRBJ2-1 | TRBV12-3/TRBV12-4 | - | CASSLVAHYNEQFF | TGTGCCAGCAGTTTGGTGGCACACTACAATGAGCAGTTCTTC
- | TRBJ2-5 | TRBV7-2 | TRBD1 | CASTKQGSLQETQYF | TGTGCCAGCACTAAACAGGGGTCCCTCCAAGAGACCCAGTACTTC
few | TRBJ2-7 | TRBV18 | - | CASSPGTSRIYEQYF | TGTGCCAGCTCACCGGGGACAAGCCGGATCTACGAGCAGTACTTC
few | TRBJ2-1 | TRBV19 | - | CASSISTSSYNEQFF | TGTGCCAGTAGTATCAGCACCAGCTCCTACAATGAGCAGTTCTTC
- | TRBJ1-2 | TRBV5-1 | - | CASSLNTGYGYTF | TGCGCCAGCAGCTTGAATACGGGGTATGGCTACACCTTC
once | TRBJ2-1 | TRBV20-1 | TRBD2 | CSARGPTSGGTYEQFF | TGCAGTGCTAGAGGACCGACTAGCGGGGGTACTTATGAGCAGTTCTTC
few | TRBJ1-1 | TRBV5-1 | TRBD1 | CASSINRGLANTEAFF | TGCGCCAGCAGCATTAACAGGGGCCTCGCGAACACTGAAGCTTTCTTT
few | TRBJ2-2 | TRBV12-3/TRBV12-4 | - | CASRLRGYTGELFF | TGTGCCAGCAGATTAAGGGGGTACACCGGGGAGCTGTTTTTT
- | TRBJ1-6 | TRBV5-1 | TRBD1 | CASSRQGESYNSPLHF | TGCGCCAGCAGCCGACAGGGGGAATCCTATAATTCACCCCTCCACTTT
- | TRBJ2-1 | TRBV4-2 | - | CASSQEGPSGGIYNEQFF | TGTGCCAGCAGCCAAGAGGGCCCCTCAGGGGGGATTTACAATGAGCAGTTCTTC
- | TRBJ1-2 | TRBV4-1 | - | CASSAPGTKNGYTF | TGCGCCAGCTCCGCCCCAGGGACAAAAAATGGCTACACCTTC
- | TRBJ2-1 | TRBV6-2/TRBV6-3 | - | CASSYVLRWLFF | TGTGCCAGCAGTTACGTTCTAAGGTGGCTGTTCTTC
- | TRBJ2-2 | TRBV6-5 | - | CASSHGPGELFF | TGTGCCAGCAGCCATGGGCCCGGGGAGCTGTTTTTT
- | TRBJ2-3 | TRBV13 | - | CASIRLNRQYF | TGTGCCAGCATTCGGTTAAACAGGCAGTATTTT
few | TRBJ1-2 | TRBV12-3/TRBV12-4 | - | CASSSRLSYGYTF | TGTGCCAGCAGTTCCAGGCTTTCCTATGGCTACACCTTC
- | TRBJ1-5 | TRBV12-3/TRBV12-4 | TRBD1 | CASSFGTASNQPQHF | TGTGCCAGCAGTTTTGGGACAGCTAGCAATCAGCCCCAGCATTTT
- | TRBJ2-5 | TRBV6-2/TRBV6-3 | TRBD2 | CASKGLAGTETQYF | TGTGCCAGCAAAGGACTAGCGGGGACGGAGACCCAGTACTTC
few | TRBJ2-3 | TRBV2 | TRBD1 | CAGRGQGTFTDTQYF | TGTGCCGGGCGAGGACAGGGAACTTTCACAGATACGCAGTATTTT
few | TRBJ2-1 | TRBV4-3 | - | CASSPVLHSYNEQFF | TGCGCCAGCAGCCCCGTCCTCCACTCCTACAATGAGCAGTTCTTC
few | TRBJ2-1 | TRBV7-9 | - | CASSSGEQFF | TGTGCCAGCAGCTCCGGTGAGCAGTTCTTC
- | TRBJ1-5 | TRBV6-2/TRBV6-3 | TRBD1 | CASSYEPGQGVDQPQHF | TGTGCCAGCAGTTACGAACCGGGACAGGGGGTTGATCAGCCCCAGCATTTT
few | TRBJ1-5 | TRBV4-1 | - | CASSQAGGNQPQHF | TGCGCCAGCAGCCAAGCGGGGGGTAATCAGCCCCAGCATTTT
many | TRBJ2-6 | TRBV5-1 | TRBD1 | CASSQQGAGANVLTF | TGCGCCAGCAGCCAACAGGGGGCTGGGGCCAACGTCCTGACTTTC